A few counts support the clone carrying this TCR beta chain. Germline CDR1 and CDR2: SNHLY and FYNNEI. The CDR3 consists of 16 residues. Trimming at V came to 6 bases and at J to 0 bases, leaving 6 bases not matched to a gene. These data come from a study of technical replicates of blood from several donors. Sequenced by immunoSEQ multiplex PCR; TCRdb stores in-frame clones only, minus some. Here the sample spans tens of thousands of clones, about 82% being singletons. This TCR came from a human donor in good health. Some clones in this sample may be carry-over from other donors' samples. Source material: PBMCs. The chain is built from TRBV2 and TRBJ2-3; 10 nucleotides align to TRBD2. CDR3 in amino acids: CASSLRTSGSTDTQYF. The DNA for the CDR3 is TGTGCCAGCAGCCTTAGGACTAGCGGTAGCACAGATACGCAGTATTTT. The full variable domain, completed using reference TRBV2 and TRBJ2-3, is EPEVTQTPSHQVTQMGQEVILRCVPISNHLYFYWYRQILGQKVEFLVSFYNNEISEKSEIFDDQFSVERPDGSNFTLKIRSTKLEDSAMYFCASSLRTSGSTDTQYFGPGTRLTVL.